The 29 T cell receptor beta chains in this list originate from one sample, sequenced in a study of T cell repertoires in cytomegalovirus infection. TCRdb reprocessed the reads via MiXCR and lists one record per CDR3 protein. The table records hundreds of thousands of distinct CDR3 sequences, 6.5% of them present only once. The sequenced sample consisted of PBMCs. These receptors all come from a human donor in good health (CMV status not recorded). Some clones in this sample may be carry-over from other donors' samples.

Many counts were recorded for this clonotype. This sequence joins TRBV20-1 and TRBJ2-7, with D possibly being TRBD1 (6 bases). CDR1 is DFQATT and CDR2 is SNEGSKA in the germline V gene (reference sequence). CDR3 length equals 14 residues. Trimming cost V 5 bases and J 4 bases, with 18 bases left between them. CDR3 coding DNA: TGCAGTGCTCCGGGACATTTAAGCGGTTACGAGCAGTACTTC. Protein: CSAPGHLSGYEQYF.

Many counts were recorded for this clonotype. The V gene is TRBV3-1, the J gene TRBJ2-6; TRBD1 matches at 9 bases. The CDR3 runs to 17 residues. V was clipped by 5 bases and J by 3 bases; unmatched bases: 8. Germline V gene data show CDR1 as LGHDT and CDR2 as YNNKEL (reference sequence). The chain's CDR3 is CASSSRDRVFGANVLTF. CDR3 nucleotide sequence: TGTGCCAGCAGCTCCCGGGACAGGGTTTTTGGGGCCAACGTCCTGACTTTC.

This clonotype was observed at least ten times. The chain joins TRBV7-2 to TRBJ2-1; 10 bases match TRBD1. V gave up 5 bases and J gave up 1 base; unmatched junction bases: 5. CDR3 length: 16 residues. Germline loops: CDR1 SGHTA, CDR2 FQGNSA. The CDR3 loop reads CASSPDRGISYNEQFF. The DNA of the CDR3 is TGTGCCAGCAGCCCGGACAGGGGGATTTCCTACAATGAGCAGTTCTTC.

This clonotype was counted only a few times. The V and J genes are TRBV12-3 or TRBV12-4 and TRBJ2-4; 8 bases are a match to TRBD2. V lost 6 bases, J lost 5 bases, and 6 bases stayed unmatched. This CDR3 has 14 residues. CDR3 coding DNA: TGTGCCAGCAGACGGGAGGGAGGGGAAAACATTCAGTACTTC. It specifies CASRREGGENIQYF.

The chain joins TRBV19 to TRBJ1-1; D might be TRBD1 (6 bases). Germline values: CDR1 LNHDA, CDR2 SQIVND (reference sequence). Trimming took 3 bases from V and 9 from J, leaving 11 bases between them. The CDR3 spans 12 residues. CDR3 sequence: CASSIIGGQAFF. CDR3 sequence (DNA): TGTGCCAGTAGTATTATCGGGGGCCAAGCTTTCTTT.

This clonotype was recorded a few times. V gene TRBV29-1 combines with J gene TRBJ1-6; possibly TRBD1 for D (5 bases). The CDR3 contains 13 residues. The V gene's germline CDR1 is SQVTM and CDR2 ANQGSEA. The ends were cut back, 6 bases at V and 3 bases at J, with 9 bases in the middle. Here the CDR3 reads CSVGTDYNSPLHF. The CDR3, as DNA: TGCAGCGTGGGGACTGACTATAATTCACCCCTCCACTTT.

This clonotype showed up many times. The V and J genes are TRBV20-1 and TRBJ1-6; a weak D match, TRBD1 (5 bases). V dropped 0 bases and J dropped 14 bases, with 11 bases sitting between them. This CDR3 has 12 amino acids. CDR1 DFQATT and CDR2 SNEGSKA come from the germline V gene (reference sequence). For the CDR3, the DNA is TGCAGTGCTAGAGAAGTTGGGGCCACCCTCCACTTT. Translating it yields CSAREVGATLHF.

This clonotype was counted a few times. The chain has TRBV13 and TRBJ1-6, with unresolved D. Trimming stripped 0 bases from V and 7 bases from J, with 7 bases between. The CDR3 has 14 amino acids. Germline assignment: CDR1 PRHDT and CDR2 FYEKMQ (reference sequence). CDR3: CASSLGPLNSPLHF. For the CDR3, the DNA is TGTGCCAGCAGCTTAGGACCCCTCAATTCACCCCTCCACTTT.

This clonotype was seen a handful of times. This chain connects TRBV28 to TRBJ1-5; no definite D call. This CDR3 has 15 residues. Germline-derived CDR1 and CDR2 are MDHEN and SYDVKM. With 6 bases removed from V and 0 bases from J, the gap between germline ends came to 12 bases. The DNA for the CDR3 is TGTGCCAGCAGAAGGTCTTCTCTTAGCAATCAGCCCCAGCATTTT. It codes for CASRRSSLSNQPQHF.

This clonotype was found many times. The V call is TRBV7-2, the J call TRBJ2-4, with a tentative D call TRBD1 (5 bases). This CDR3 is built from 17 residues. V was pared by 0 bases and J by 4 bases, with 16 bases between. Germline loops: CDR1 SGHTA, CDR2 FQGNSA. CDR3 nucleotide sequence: TGTGCCAGCAGCTTAGCCTGGTTAACAGGTCAAAAAAACATTCAGTACTTC. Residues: CASSLAWLTGQKNIQYF.

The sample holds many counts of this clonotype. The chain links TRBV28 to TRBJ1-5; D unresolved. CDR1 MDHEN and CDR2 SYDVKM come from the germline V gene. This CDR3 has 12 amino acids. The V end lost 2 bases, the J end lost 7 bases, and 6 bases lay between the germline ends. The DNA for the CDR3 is TGTGCCAGCAGTTTACTGCGACAGCCCCAGCATTTT. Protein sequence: CASSLLRQPQHF. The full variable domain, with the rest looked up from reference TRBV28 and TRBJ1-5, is DVKVTQSSRYLVKRTGEKVFLECVQDMDHENMFWYRQDPGLGLRLIYFSYDVKMKEKGDIPEGYSVSREKKERFSLILESASTNQTSMYLCASSLLRQPQHFGDGTRLSIL.

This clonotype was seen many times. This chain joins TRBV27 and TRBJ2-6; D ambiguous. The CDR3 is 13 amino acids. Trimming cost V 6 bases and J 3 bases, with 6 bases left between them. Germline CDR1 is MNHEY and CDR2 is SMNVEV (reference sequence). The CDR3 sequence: CASSPGGANVLTF. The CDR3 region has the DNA TGTGCCAGCAGCCCCGGTGGGGCCAACGTCCTGACTTTC.

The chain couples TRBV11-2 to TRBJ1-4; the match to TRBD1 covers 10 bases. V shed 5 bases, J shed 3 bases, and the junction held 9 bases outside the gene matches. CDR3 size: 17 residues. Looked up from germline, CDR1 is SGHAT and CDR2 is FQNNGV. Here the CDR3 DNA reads TGTGCCAGCAGCAAACCTGGGACAGGGGACTCTAATGAAAAACTGTTTTTT. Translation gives CASSKPGTGDSNEKLFF.

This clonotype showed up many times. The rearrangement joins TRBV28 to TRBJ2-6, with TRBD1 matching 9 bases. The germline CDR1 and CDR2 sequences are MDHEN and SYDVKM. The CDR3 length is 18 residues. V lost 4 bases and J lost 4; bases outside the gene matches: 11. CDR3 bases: TGTGCCAGCAGTTCGTCCCGGGACAGGGTTTCAGGGGCCAACGTCCTGACTTTC. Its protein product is CASSSSRDRVSGANVLTF.

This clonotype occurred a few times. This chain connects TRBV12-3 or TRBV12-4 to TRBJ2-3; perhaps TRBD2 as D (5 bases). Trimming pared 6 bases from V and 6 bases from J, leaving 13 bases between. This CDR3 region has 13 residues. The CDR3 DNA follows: TGTGCCAGCAGGTCCGGCAGGAGGGATACGCAGTATTTT. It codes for CASRSGRRDTQYF.

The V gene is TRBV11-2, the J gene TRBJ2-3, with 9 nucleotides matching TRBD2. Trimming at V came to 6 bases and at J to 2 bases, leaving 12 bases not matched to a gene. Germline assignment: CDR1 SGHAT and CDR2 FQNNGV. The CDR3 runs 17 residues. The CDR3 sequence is CASRSRTGLAFTDTQYF. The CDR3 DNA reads TGTGCCAGCAGATCCCGGACGGGACTAGCTTTCACAGATACGCAGTATTTT.

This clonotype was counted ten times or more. The DNA for the CDR3 is TGTGCCAGCAGGGGGTACACCGGGGAGCTGTTTTTT. Translated: CASRGYTGELFF. The V call is TRBV11-2, the J call TRBJ2-2; D not certain. Germline V gives CDR1 SGHAT, CDR2 FQNNGV. V was trimmed by 6 bases and J by 3 bases, leaving 5 bases between them. The CDR3 runs 12 residues. Looking up the rest from reference TRBV11-2 and TRBJ2-2 gives the full variable domain: EAGVAQSPRYKIIEKRQSVAFWCNPISGHATLYWYQQILGQGPKLLIQFQNNGVVDDSQLPKDRFSAERLKGVDSTLKIQPAKLEDSAVYLCASRGYTGELFFGEGSRLTVL.

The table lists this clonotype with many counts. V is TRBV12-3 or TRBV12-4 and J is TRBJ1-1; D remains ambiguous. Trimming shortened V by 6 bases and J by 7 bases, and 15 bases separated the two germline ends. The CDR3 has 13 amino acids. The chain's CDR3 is CASRLDVADEAFF. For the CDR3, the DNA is TGTGCCAGCAGACTCGACGTCGCGGATGAAGCTTTCTTT.

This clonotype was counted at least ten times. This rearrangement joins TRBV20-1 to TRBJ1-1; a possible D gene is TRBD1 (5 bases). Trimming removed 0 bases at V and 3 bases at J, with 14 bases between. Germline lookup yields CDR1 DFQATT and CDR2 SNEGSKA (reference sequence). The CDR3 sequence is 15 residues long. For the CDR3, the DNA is TGCAGTGCTAGAGAGGAGGTTAAGGGGTACACTGAAGCTTTCTTT. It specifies CSAREEVKGYTEAFF.

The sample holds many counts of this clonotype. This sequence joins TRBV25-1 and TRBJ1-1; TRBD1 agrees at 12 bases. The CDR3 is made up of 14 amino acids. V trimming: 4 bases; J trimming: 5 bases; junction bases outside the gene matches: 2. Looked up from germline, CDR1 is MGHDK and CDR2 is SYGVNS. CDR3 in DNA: TGTGCCAGCAGTGGGGACAGGGGGCGGACTGAAGCTTTCTTT. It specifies CASSGDRGRTEAFF.

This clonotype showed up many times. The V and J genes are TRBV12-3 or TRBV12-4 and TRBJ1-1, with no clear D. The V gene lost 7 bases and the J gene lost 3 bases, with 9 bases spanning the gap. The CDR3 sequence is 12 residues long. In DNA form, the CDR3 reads TGTGCCAGCACCCCAATTGACACTGAAGCTTTCTTT. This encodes CASTPIDTEAFF.

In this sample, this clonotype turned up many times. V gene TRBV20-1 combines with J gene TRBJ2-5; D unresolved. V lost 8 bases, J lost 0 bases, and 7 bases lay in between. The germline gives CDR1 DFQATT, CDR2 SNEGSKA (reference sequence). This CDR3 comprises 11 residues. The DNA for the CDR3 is TGCAGTAGACGTAACCAAGAGACCCAGTACTTC. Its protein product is CSRRNQETQYF.

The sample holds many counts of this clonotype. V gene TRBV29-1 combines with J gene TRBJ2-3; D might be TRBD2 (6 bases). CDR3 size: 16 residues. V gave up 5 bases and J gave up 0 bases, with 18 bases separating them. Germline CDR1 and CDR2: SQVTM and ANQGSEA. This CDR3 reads CSVSGAGTISTDTQYF. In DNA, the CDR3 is TGCAGCGTTTCTGGAGCGGGCACGATTAGCACAGATACGCAGTATTTT.

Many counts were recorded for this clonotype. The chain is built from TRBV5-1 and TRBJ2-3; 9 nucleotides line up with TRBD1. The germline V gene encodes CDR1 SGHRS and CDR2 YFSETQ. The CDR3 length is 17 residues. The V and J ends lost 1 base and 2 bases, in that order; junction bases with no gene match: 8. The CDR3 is CASSLKRTGGPTDTQYF. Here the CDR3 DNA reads TGCGCCAGCAGCTTGAAAAGAACAGGGGGCCCCACAGATACGCAGTATTTT.

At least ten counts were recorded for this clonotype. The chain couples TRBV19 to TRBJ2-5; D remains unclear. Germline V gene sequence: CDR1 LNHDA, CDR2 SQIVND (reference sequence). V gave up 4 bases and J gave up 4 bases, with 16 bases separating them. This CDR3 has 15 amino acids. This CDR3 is CASSKIAAPGETQYF. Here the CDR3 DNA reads TGTGCCAGTAGTAAAATTGCGGCTCCAGGAGAGACCCAGTACTTC.

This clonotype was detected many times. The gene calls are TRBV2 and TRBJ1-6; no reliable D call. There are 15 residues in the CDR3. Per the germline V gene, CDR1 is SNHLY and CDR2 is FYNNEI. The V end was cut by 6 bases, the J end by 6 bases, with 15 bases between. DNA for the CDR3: TGTGCCAGCAGGGCCTTTGAACACCTTAATTCACCCCTCCACTTT. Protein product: CASRAFEHLNSPLHF.

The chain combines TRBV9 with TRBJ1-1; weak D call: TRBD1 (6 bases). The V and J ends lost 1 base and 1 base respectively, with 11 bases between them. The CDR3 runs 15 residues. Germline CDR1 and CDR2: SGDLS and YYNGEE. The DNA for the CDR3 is TGTGCCAGCAGCGTAACGACAGGCACGAACACTGAAGCTTTCTTT. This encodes CASSVTTGTNTEAFF.

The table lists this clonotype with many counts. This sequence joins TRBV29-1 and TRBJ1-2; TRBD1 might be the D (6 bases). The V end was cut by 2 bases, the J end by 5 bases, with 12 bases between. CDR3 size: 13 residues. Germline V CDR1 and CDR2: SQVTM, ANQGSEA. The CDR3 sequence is CSVEKQGSYGYTF. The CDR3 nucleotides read TGCAGCGTTGAAAAGCAGGGGTCGTATGGCTACACCTTC.

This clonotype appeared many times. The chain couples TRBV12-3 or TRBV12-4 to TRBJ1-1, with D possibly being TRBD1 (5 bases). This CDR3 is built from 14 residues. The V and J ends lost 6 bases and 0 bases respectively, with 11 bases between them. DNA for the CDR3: TGTGCCAGCAGCACGGGACGGATGAACACTGAAGCTTTCTTT. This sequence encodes CASSTGRMNTEAFF.